The present T cell receptor (beta chain) was sequenced within a study of blood T cell repertoires in COVID-19. Study-level information: Some COVID-19 samples were acute and others convalescent; all came from the United States, Italy and Spain. T cells, B-cell-depleted T cells, or PBMCs provided the cDNA or gDNA that served as material.

Libraries were prepared by immunoSEQ multiplex PCR; TCRdb keeps only in-frame clonotypes and omits some of them. The sample has 35,000 to 45,000 clones; roughly 92% are singletons. J lost 5 bases, V lost 4 bases, and 12 bases had no gene match. Germline-derived CDR1 and CDR2 are SEHNR and FQNEAQ (reference sequence). The CDR3 spans 17 residues. Enrolled during active infection, Seattle patients were then followed longitudinally. The TCR originated in a man aged 50-60 years with COVID-19, enrolled during active disease. This chain connects TRBV7-9 to TRBJ2-1; TRBD2 aligns across 9 bases. The specimen was peripheral blood. Written as DNA, the CDR3 is TGTGCCAGCAGCTGGGTTGTCGCTAGCGGGATAGACAATGAGCAGTTCTTC. Protein: CASSWVVASGIDNEQFF.